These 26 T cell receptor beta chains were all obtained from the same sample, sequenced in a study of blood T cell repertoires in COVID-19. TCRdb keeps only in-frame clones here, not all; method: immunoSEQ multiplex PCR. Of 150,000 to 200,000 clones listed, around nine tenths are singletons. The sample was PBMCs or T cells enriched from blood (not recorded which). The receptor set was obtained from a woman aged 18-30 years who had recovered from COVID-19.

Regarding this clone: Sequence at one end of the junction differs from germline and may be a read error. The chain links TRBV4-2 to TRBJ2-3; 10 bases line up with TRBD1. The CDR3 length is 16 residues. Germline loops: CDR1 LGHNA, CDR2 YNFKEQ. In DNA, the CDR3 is TGTGCCAGCAACCAAGTAACGGGACAGGGGACAGATACGCAGTATTTT. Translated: CASNQVTGQGTDTQYF.

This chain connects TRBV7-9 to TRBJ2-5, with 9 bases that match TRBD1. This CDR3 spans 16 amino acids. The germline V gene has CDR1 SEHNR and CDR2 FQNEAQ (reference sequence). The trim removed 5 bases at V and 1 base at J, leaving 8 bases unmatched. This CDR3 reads CASSPGGQGFQETQYF. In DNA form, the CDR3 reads TGTGCCAGCAGCCCGGGGGGACAGGGCTTCCAAGAGACCCAGTACTTC. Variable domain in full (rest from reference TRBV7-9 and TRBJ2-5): DTGVSQNPRHKITKRGQNVTFRCDPISEHNRLYWYRQTLGQGPEFLTYFQNEAQLEKSRLLSDRFSAERPKGSFSTLEIQRTEQGDSAMYLCASSPGGQGFQETQYFGPGTRLLVL.

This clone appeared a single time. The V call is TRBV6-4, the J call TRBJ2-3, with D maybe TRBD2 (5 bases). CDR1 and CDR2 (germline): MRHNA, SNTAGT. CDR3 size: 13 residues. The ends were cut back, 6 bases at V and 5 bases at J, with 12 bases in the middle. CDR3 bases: TGTGCCAGCAGCAGCGGTGCGGGAGATACGCAGTATTTT. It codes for CASSSGAGDTQYF.

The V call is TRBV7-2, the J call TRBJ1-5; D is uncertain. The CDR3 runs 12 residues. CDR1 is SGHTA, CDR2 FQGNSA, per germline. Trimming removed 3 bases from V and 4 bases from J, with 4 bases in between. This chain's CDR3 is CASSFGNQPQHF. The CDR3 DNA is TGTGCCAGCAGCTTCGGGAATCAGCCCCAGCATTTT.

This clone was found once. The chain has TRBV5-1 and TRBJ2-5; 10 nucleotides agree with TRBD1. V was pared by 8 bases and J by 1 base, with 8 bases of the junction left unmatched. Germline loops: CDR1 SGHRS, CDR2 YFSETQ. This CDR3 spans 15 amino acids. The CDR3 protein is CASGGTGALQETQYF. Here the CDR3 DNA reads TGCGCCAGTGGGGGGACAGGGGCCCTCCAAGAGACCCAGTACTTC. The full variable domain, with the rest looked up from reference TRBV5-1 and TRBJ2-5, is KAGVTQTPRYLIKTRGQQVTLSCSPISGHRSVSWYQQTPGQGLQFLFEYFSETQRNKGNFPGRFSGRQFSNSRSEMNVSTLELGDSALYLCASGGTGALQETQYFGPGTRLLVL.

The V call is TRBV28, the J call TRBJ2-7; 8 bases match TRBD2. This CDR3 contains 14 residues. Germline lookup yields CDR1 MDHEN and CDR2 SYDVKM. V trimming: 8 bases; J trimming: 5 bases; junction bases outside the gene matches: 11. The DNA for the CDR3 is TGTGCCAGCGAAATGTGGCGGGAGGACCACGAGCAGTACTTC. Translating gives CASEMWREDHEQYF.

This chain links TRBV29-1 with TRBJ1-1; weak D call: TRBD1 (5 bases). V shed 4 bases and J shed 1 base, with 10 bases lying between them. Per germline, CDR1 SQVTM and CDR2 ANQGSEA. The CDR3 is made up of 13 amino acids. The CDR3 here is CSVVGTSNTEAFF. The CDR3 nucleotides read TGCAGCGTTGTCGGGACTTCGAACACTGAAGCTTTCTTT.

The CDR3 is CASSQGPPGQDEDTQYF. The CDR3 bases are TGTGCCAGCAGCCAAGGTCCCCCAGGACAGGATGAGGACACGCAGTATTTT. The chain is built from TRBV14 and TRBJ2-3; TRBD1 matches at 7 bases. Germline values: CDR1 SGHDN, CDR2 FVKESK. This CDR3 spans 17 amino acids. With V trimmed by 1 base and J by 9 bases, 16 bases remained unmatched. Full variable domain (rest looked up from reference TRBV14 and TRBJ2-3): EAGVTQFPSHSVIEKGQTVTLRCDPISGHDNLYWYRRVMGKEIKFLLHFVKESKQDESGMPNNRFLAERTGGTYSTLKVQPAELEDSGVYFCASSQGPPGQDEDTQYFGPGTRLTVL.

The CDR3 loop reads CASSSGLRHNEQFF. The CDR3 DNA reads TGTGCCAGCAGCTCGGGACTCCGCCACAATGAGCAGTTCTTC. This sequence joins TRBV7-9 and TRBJ2-1, with a possible D match to TRBD2 (6 bases). CDR3 size: 14 residues. Per germline, CDR1 SEHNR and CDR2 FQNEAQ (reference sequence). V was clipped by 4 bases and J by 5 bases, with 12 bases between them.

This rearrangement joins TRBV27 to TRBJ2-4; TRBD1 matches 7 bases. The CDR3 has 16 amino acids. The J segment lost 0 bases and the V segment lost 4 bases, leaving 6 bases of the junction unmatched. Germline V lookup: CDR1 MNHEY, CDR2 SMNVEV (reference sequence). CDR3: CASSSWTGLAKNIQYF. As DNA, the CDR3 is TGTGCCAGCAGTTCTTGGACAGGACTAGCCAAAAACATTCAGTACTTC.

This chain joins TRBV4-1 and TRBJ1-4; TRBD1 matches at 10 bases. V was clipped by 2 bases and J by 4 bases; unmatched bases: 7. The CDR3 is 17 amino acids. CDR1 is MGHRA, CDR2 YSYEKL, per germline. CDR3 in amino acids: CASSQSGTGEDNEKLFF. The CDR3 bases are TGCGCCAGCAGCCAAAGTGGGACAGGGGAGGATAATGAAAAACTGTTTTTT.

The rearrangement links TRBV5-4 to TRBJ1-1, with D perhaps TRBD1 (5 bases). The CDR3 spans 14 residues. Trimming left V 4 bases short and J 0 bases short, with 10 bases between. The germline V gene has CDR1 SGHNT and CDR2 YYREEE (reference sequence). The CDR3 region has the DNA TGTGCCAGCAGCCTAGACAGTTTGAACACTGAAGCTTTCTTT. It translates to CASSLDSLNTEAFF.

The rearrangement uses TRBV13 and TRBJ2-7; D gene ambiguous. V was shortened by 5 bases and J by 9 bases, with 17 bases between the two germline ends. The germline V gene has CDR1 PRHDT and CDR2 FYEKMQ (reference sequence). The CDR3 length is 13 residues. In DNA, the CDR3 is TGTGCCAGCAGCATAAGGAGCGTAATTGGGCAGTACTTC. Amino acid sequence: CASSIRSVIGQYF. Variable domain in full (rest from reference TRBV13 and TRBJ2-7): AAGVIQSPRHLIKEKRETATLKCYPIPRHDTVYWYQQGPGQDPQFLISFYEKMQSDKGSIPDRFSAQQFSDYHSELNMSSLELGDSALYFCASSIRSVIGQYFGPGTRLTVT.

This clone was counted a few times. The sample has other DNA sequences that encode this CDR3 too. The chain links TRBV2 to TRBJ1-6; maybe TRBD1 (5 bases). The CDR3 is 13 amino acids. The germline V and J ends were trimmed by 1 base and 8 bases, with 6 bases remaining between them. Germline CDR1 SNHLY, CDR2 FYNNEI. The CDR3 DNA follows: TGTGCCAGCAGTGAAGGACAGTATTCACCCCTCCACTTT. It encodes CASSEGQYSPLHF.

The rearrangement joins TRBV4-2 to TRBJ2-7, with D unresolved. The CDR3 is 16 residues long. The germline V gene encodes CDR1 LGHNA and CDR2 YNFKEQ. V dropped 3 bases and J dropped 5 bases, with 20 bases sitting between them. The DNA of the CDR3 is TGTGCCAGCAGCCAGAGGCTCGAGTCCTTAGTACACGAGCAGTACTTC. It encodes CASSQRLESLVHEQYF.

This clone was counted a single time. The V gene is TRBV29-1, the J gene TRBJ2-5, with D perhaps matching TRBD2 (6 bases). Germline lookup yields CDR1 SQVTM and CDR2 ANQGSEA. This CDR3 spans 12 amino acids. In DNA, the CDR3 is TGCAGGATACCGGGACTTGGGGAGACCCAGTACTTC. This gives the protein CRIPGLGETQYF.

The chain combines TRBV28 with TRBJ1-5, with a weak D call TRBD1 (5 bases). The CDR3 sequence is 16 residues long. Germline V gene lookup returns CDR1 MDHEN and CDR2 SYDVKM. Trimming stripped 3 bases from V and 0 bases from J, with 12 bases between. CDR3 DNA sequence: TGTGCCAGCAGTTTGGCGGCGGGGGATAGCAATCAGCCCCAGCATTTT. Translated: CASSLAAGDSNQPQHF.

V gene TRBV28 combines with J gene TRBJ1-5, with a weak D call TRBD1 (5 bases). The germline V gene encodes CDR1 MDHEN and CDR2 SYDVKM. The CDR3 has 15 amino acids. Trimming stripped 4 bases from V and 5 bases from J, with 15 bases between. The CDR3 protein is CASSSRGGGHQPQHF. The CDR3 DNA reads TGTGCCAGCAGTTCGAGGGGCGGAGGGCATCAGCCCCAGCATTTT.

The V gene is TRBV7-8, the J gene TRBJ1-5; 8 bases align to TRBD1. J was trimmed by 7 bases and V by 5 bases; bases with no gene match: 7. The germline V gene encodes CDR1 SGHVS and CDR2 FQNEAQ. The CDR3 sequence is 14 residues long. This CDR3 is CASSPDRVGQPQHF. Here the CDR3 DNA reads TGTGCCAGCAGCCCGGACAGGGTTGGGCAGCCCCAGCATTTT.

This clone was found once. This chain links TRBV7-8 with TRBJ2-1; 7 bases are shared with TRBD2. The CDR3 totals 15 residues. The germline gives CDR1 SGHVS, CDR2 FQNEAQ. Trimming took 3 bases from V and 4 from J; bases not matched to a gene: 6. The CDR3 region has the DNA TGTGCCAGCAGCTTGATACTAGCGTCATACAATGAGCAGTTCTTC. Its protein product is CASSLILASYNEQFF. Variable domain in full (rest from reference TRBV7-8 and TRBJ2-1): GAGVSQSPRYKVAKRGQDVALRCDPISGHVSLFWYQQALGQGPEFLTYFQNEAQLDKSGLPSDRFFAERPEGSVSTLKIQRTQQEDSAVYLCASSLILASYNEQFFGPGTRLTVL.

This chain's CDR3 is CASSPRLGGANVLTF. CDR3 nucleotide sequence: TGTGCCAGCTCTCCGAGGTTAGGTGGGGCCAACGTCCTGACTTTC. The chain has TRBV18 and TRBJ2-6; D remains unclear. The CDR3 loop spans 15 amino acids. V shed 6 bases and J shed 3 bases, with 12 bases lying between them. Per the germline V gene, CDR1 is KGHSH and CDR2 is LQKENI. The whole variable domain, filled in from reference TRBV18 and TRBJ2-6, reads NAGVMQNPRHLVRRRGQEARLRCSPMKGHSHVYWYRQLPEEGLKFMVYLQKENIIDESGMPKERFSAEFPKEGPSILRIQQVVRGDSAAYFCASSPRLGGANVLTFGAGSRLTVL.

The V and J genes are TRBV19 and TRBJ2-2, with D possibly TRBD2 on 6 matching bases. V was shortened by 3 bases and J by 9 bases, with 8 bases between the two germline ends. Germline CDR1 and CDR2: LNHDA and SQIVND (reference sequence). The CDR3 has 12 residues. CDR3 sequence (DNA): TGTGCCAGTAGTATCGGGGGTTGGGAGCTGTTTTTT. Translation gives CASSIGGWELFF.

This CDR3 reads CASRGTSGRYTGELFF. In nucleotides, the CDR3 is TGTGCCAGCAGGGGGACTAGCGGGAGGTACACCGGGGAGCTGTTTTTT. This chain connects TRBV28 to TRBJ2-2; 15 nucleotides agree with TRBD2. With V trimmed by 6 bases and J by 3 bases, 2 bases remained unmatched. Germline CDR1 and CDR2: MDHEN and SYDVKM. The CDR3 runs to 16 residues. The entire variable domain, with the rest obtained from reference TRBV28 and TRBJ2-2, is as follows: DVKVTQSSRYLVKRTGEKVFLECVQDMDHENMFWYRQDPGLGLRLIYFSYDVKMKEKGDIPEGYSVSREKKERFSLILESASTNQTSMYLCASRGTSGRYTGELFFGEGSRLTVL.

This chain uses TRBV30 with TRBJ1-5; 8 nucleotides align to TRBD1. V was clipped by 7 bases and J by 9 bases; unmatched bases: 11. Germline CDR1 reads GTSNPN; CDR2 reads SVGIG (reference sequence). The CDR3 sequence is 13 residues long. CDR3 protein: CASGGQAQVPQHF. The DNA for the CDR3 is TGTGCCTCCGGGGGACAGGCCCAGGTGCCCCAGCATTTT.

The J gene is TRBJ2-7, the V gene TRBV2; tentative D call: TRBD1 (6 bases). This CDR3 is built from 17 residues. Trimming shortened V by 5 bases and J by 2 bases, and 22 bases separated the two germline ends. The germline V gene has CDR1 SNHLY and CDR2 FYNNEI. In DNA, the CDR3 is TGTGCCAGCAGTCGCCCGGACAGCCATAGGGCAACCTACGAGCAGTACTTC. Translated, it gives CASSRPDSHRATYEQYF.

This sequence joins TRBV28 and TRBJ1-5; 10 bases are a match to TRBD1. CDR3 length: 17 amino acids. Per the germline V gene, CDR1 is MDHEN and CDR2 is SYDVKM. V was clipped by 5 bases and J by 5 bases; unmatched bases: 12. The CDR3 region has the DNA TGTGCCAGCAGTCCAAGGACGGGACAGGGGAGATATCAGCCCCAGCATTTT. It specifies CASSPRTGQGRYQPQHF.